The clone carrying this T cell receptor (beta chain) has at least ten counts. What it binds is unknown. Using RNA transcripts as the source, TCR beta CDR3 regions were amplified. A first-round RT-PCR of the TCR CDR3 used the HTBI primer set. TCRdb reanalysed the multiplex PCR reads using MiXCR and keeps one entry per CDR3 protein. This table has about 200,000 distinct CDR3 sequences, 17% appearing once. The length of the CDR3 is 16 residues. V shed 5 bases, J shed 3 bases, and the junction held 13 bases outside the gene matches. CDR1 is MDHEN and CDR2 is SYDVKM in the germline V gene. This entry is derived from a study of T cells in Graves' hyperthyroidism and ophthalmopathy. Background on the study: Blood was drawn when the patient was first diagnosed and still untreated. Study outcomes and limitations: Ophthalmopathy prediction by the model preceded onset by a median about 6 months. Among thyroid clonotypes expanded above 0.001, most also appeared in blood.

Any patient presenting with uncontrolled infection, other autoimmune disease, pregnancy or lactation was left out. Source material: blood. The sequence was collected from a woman in her forties or fifties with Graves' hyperthyroidism. The chain couples TRBV28 to TRBJ2-7, with TRBD1 matching 7 bases. CDR3 in DNA: TGTGCCAGCAGTGGCCCCGGGACAGTCAACCTCTACGAGCAGTACTTC. Protein sequence: CASSGPGTVNLYEQYF.